This paragraph covers one TCR beta chain sequence. Its antigen remains unidentified. The sample is drawn from a study of CD8 T cells in ankylosing spondylitis. Regarding the study as a whole: Clones tied to disease were said to be significantly enriched in matched ankylosing spondylitis synovial fluid.

A quantitative 5'-RACE method, one with molecular barcodes, was used to make TCR beta libraries. TCRdb used MiXCR to reprocess the 5' RACE reads, holding one entry per CDR3 protein. The sample has 350,000 or so distinct CDR3 sequences, roughly 14% seen once. The CDR3 covers 15 residues. Germline assignment: CDR1 KGHSH and CDR2 LQKENI. Trimming took 2 bases from V and 4 from J, leaving 15 bases between them. This clonotype was obtained from a male donor with ankylosing spondylitis or in good health (not recorded which). Input material: blood, either unsorted or a sorted T cell fraction (not recorded which). The chain couples TRBV18 to TRBJ2-7; D possibly matches TRBD1 or TRBD2 (6 bases each). CDR3 in amino acids: CASSPRRDILYEQYF. The CDR3 region has the DNA TGTGCCAGCTCACCAAGGCGGGACATTTTATACGAGCAGTACTTC.